Sequencing of this T cell receptor beta chain was carried out in a study of blood T cell repertoires in COVID-19. TCRdb's table, derived via immunoSEQ multiplex PCR, lists solely in-frame clones and lacks some. This table holds approximately 89,000 clones, around four fifths found once. The sample consisted of peripheral blood. This TCR derives from a woman aged 65 to 85 with active or convalescent COVID-19.

The CDR3 DNA is TGTGCCAGCAGTGTCGCGGGCAGTCTTCTTTATGGCTACACCTTC. Translated: CASSVAGSLLYGYTF. This chain links TRBV2 with TRBJ1-2; D ambiguous. V lost 4 bases and J lost 5, with 17 bases in between. Germline CDR1 reads SNHLY; CDR2 reads FYNNEI. This CDR3 contains 15 residues. The complete variable domain, with remaining parts taken from reference TRBV2 and TRBJ1-2, reads EPEVTQTPSHQVTQMGQEVILRCVPISNHLYFYWYRQILGQKVEFLVSFYNNEISEKSEIFDDQFSVERPDGSNFTLKIRSTKLEDSAMYFCASSVAGSLLYGYTFGSGTRLTVV.